The 3 T cell receptor beta chains presented below share a single source sample, sequenced in a study of T cells in Graves' hyperthyroidism and ophthalmopathy. Using RNA transcripts as the source, TCR beta CDR3 regions were amplified. Using the HTBI primer set, a first-round RT-PCR was run on the TCR CDR3. One entry per CDR3 protein results from TCRdb running MiXCR on the multiplex PCR reads. The repertoire includes fewer than 650,000 distinct CDR3 sequences, about 15% of them detected once, and almost 6% sits in the top ten. Sequences were obtained from blood. The receptors originated from a woman in her twenties or thirties with Graves' hyperthyroidism that later progressed to Graves' ophthalmopathy.

The chain is built from TRBV6-2 or TRBV6-3 and TRBJ2-2; D is unclear. Between the trimmed V and J ends, which lost 6 bases and 0 bases, there was a span of 11 bases. The CDR3 extends over 15 amino acids. The germline gives CDR1 MNHEY, CDR2 SVGEGT. The CDR3 sequence: CASSYRTANTGELFF. DNA for the CDR3: TGTGCCAGCAGCTACAGAACCGCGAACACCGGGGAGCTGTTTTTT.

This clonotype has only a few counts. This chain uses TRBV6-1 with TRBJ1-4; 10 nucleotides line up with TRBD1. J was trimmed by 5 bases and V by 6 bases; bases with no gene match: 9. The CDR3 length is 16 residues. Per the germline V gene, CDR1 is MNHNS and CDR2 is SASEGT. The CDR3 protein is CASSLTGGAANEKLFF. CDR3 DNA: TGTGCCAGCAGCCTGACAGGGGGCGCGGCAAATGAAAAACTGTTTTTT.

Remarks on this clonotype: Just one base apart from a much larger clone, this may be a read error. The rearrangement uses TRBV19 and TRBJ1-4; D possibly corresponds to TRBD1 (5 bases). Germline CDR1 is LNHDA and CDR2 is SQIVND (reference sequence). There are 15 residues in the CDR3. CDR3 amino acids: CASSNPGTDNEELFF. DNA of the CDR3: TGTGCCAGTAGCAACCCGGGGACGGATAATGAAGAACTGTTTTTT.